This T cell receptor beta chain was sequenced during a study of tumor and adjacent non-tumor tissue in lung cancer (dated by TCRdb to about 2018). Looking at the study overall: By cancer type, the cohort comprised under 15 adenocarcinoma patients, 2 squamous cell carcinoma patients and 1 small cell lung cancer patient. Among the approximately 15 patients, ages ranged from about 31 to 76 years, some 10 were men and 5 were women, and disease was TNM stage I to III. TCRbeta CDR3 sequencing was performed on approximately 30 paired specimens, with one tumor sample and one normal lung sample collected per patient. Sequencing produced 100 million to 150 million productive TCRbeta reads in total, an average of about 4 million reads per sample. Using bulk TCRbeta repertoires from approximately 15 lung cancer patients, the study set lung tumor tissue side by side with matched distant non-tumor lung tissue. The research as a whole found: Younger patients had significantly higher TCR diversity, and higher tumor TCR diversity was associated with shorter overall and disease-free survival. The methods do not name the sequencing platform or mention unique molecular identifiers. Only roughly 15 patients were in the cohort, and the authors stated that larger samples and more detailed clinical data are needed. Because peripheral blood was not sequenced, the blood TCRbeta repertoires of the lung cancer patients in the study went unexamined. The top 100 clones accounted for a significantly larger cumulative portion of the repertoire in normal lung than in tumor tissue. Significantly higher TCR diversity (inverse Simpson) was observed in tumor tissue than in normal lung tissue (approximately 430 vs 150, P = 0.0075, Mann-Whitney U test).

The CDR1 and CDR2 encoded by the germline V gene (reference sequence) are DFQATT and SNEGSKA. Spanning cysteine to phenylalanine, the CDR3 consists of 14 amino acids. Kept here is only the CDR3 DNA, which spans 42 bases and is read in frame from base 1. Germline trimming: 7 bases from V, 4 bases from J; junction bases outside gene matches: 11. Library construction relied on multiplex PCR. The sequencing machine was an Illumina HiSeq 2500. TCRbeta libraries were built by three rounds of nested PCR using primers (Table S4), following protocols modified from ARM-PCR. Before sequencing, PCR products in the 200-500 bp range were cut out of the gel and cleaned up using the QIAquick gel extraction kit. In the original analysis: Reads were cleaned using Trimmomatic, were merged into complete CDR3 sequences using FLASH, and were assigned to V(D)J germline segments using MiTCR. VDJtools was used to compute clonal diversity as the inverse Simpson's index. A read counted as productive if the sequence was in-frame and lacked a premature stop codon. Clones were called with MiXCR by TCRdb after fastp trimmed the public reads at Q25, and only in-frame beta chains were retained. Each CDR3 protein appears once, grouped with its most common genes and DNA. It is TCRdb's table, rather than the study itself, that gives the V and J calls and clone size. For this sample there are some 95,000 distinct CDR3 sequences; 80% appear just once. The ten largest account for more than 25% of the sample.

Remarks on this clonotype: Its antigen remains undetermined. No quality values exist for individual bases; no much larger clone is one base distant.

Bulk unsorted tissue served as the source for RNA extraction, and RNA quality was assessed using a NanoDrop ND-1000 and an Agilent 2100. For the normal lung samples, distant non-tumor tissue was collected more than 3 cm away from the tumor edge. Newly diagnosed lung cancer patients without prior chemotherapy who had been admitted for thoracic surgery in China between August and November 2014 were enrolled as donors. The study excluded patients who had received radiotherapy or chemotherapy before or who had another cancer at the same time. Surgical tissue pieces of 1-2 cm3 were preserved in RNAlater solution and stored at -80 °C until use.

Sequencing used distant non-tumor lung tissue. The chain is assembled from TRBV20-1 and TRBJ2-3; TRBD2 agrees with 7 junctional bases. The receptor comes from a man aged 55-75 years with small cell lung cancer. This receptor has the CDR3 CSGEAGLSADTQYF. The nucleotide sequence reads TGCAGTGGAGAAGCGGGGCTTAGCGCAGATACGCAGTATTTT.